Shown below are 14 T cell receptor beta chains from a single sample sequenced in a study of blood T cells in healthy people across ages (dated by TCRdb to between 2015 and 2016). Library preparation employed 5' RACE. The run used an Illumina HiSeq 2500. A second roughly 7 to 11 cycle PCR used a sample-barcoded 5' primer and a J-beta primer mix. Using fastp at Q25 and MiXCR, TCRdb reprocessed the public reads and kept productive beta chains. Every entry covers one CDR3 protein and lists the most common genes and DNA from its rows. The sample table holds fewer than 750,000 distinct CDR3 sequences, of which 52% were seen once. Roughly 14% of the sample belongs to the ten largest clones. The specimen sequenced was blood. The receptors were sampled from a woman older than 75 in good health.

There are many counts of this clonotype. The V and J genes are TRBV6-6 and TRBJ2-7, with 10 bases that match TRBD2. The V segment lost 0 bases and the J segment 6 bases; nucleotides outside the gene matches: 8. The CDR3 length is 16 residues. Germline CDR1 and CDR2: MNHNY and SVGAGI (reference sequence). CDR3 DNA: TGTGCCAGCAGTTACTCGCTTCGTAGCGGGAGGACCGAGCAGTACTTC. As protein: CASSYSLRSGRTEQYF.

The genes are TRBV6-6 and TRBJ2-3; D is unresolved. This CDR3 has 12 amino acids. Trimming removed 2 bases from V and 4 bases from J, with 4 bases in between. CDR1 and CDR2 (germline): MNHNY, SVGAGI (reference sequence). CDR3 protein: CASSYGPDTQYF. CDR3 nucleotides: TGTGCCAGCAGTTACGGTCCAGATACGCAGTATTTT.

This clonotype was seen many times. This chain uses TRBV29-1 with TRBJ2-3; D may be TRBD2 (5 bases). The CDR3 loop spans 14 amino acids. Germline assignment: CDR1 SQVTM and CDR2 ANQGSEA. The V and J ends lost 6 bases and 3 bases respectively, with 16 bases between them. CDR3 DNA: TGCAGCGTCGGTCTGGCCCGGGGTACAGATACGCAGTATTTT. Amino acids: CSVGLARGTDTQYF.

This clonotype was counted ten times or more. CDR3 region: CSASLSGVNYNEQFF. In DNA form, the CDR3 reads TGCAGTGCTAGTTTGTCCGGGGTCAACTACAATGAGCAGTTCTTC. The V and J genes are TRBV20-1 and TRBJ2-1, with D possibly TRBD2 on 5 matching bases. Germline CDR1 reads DFQATT; CDR2 reads SNEGSKA (reference sequence). V was cut by 3 bases and J by 3 bases, with 15 bases left in between. This CDR3 is built from 15 residues.

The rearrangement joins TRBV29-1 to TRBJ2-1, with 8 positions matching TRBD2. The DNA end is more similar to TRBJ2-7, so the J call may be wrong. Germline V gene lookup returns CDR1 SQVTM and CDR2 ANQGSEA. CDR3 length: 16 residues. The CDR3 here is CSVALSGRASYNEQYF. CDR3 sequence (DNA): TGCAGCGTTGCCCTATCCGGGAGGGCCTCCTACAATGAGCAGTACTTC.

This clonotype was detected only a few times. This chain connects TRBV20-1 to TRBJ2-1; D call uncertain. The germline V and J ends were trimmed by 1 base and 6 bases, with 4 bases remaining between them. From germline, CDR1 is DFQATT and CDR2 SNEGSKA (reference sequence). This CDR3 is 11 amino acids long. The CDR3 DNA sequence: TGCAGTGCTAGAGGCTTCAATGAGCAGTTCTTC. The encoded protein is CSARGFNEQFF.

The CDR3 nucleotides are TGCAGTGCTCCCCCAGGGTTGACTAATGAAAAACTGTTTTTT. Its translation: CSAPPGLTNEKLFF. The chain combines TRBV20-1 with TRBJ1-4; the D gene is possibly TRBD1 (5 bases). V was clipped by 5 bases and J by 2 bases, with 12 bases between them. This CDR3 has 14 amino acids. Looked up from germline, CDR1 is DFQATT and CDR2 is SNEGSKA (reference sequence).

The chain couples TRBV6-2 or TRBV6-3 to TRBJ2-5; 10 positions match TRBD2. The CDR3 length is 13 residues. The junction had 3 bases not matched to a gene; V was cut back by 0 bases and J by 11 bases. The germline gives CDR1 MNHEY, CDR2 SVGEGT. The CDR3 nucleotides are TGTGCCAGCAGTTACTCTAGCGGGAGGTGGCAGTACTTC. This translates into CASSYSSGRWQYF.

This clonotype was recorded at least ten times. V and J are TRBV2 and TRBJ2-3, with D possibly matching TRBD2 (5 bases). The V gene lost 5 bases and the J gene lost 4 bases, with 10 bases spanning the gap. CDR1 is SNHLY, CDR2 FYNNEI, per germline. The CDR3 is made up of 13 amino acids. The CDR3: CASSPGWPDTQYF. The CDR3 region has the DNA TGTGCCAGCAGTCCGGGGTGGCCAGATACGCAGTATTTT.

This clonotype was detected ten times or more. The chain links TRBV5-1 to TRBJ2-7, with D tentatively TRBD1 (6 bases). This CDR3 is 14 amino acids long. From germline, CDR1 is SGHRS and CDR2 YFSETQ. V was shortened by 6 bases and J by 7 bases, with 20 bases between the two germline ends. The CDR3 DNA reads TGCGCCAGCACCTCAGGGACATCTGGTTCTGAGCAGTACTTC. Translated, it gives CASTSGTSGSEQYF.

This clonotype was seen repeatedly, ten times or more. DNA for the CDR3: TGTGCCACCAGCCAGGGATTTGGCAATCAGCCCCAGCATTTT. This gives the protein CATSQGFGNQPQHF. This sequence joins TRBV24-1 and TRBJ1-5, with D possibly matching TRBD1 (5 bases). This CDR3 has 14 amino acids. CDR1 is KGHDR and CDR2 is SFDVKD in the germline V gene. The germline V and J ends were trimmed by 7 bases and 2 bases, with 11 bases remaining between them.

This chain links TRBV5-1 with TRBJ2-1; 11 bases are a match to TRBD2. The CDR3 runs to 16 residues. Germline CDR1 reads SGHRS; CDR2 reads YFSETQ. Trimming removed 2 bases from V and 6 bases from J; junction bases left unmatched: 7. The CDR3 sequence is CASSLQTSGRSNEQFF. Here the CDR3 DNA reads TGCGCCAGCAGCTTACAAACTAGCGGGAGAAGCAATGAGCAGTTCTTC.

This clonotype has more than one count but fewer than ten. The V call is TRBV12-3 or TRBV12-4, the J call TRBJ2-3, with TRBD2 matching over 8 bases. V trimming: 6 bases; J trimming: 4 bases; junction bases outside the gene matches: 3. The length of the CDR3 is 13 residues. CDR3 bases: TGTGCCAGCAGGCGAGCGGGGGCAGATACGCAGTATTTT. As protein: CASRRAGADTQYF.

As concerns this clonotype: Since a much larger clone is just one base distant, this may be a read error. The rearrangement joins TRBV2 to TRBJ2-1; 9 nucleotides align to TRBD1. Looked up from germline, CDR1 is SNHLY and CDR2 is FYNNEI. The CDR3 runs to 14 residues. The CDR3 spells CASSDRDRDNGQFF. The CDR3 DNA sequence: TGTGCCAGCAGTGACCGGGACAGGGACAATGGGCAGTTCTTC.